Given below is one TCR beta chain in context. V was cut by 0 bases and J by 7 bases, with 10 bases left in between. CDR1 KGHSH and CDR2 LQKENI come from the germline V gene. The CDR3 has 14 residues. Using immunoSEQ multiplex PCR, the repertoire was profiled, and TCRdb retains in-frame clones only, with some absent. The sample carries tens of thousands of clones, around two thirds recorded once. The data belong to a study of cytotoxic CD8 clonotypes in ibrutinib-treated CLL. Study overall: Each sample contained, on average, roughly 260,000 productive templates and 75,000 to 100,000 productive rearrangements.

J is TRBJ2-1 and V is TRBV18, with D perhaps matching TRBD2 (5 bases). The sample in question was PBMCs, obtained after 12 months of ibrutinib treatment. The receptor comes from a human donor with chronic lymphocytic leukemia. In DNA form, the CDR3 reads TGTGCCAGCTCACCACCCCGGGGTCGGAATGAGCAGTTCTTC. Translated: CASSPPRGRNEQFF.